One and the same sample provided the 19 T cell receptor beta chains below, sequenced in a study of blood T cell repertoires in COVID-19. Measured with immunoSEQ multiplex PCR; TCRdb has only the in-frame clones, and not every one. The sample yields 200,000 to 250,000 clones, about 78% seen once. The sample consisted of peripheral blood. These receptors were taken from a woman in her seventies with acute or convalescent COVID-19.

This rearrangement joins TRBV29-1 to TRBJ2-5; the D gene is possibly TRBD1 (6 bases). CDR1 SQVTM and CDR2 ANQGSEA come from the germline V gene. This CDR3 has 14 amino acids. The V end lost 4 bases, the J end lost 6 bases, and 18 bases lay between the germline ends. The CDR3: CSVGWGQGLKTQYF. The CDR3 bases are TGCAGCGTTGGCTGGGGGCAGGGGTTGAAGACCCAGTACTTC. Full variable domain (rest looked up from reference TRBV29-1 and TRBJ2-5): SAVISQKPSRDICQRGTSLTIQCQVDSQVTMMFWYRQQPGQSLTLIATANQGSEATYESGFVIDKFPISRPNLTFSTLTVSNMSPEDSSIYLCSVGWGQGLKTQYFGPGTRLLVL.

V usage is TRBV5-1 and J usage is TRBJ2-5; 8 bases match TRBD2. The CDR3 sequence is 15 residues long. Germline assignment: CDR1 SGHRS and CDR2 YFSETQ. The CDR3 here is CPPRGGTAAGETQYF. The CDR3 DNA sequence: TGCCCCCCCCGGGGGGGGACGGCCGCAGGGGAGACCCAGTACTTC.

The V and J genes are TRBV3-1 (or the pseudogene TRBV3-2) and TRBJ2-1, with D hard to call. CDR1 is LGHDT, CDR2 YNNKEL, per germline (reference sequence). The CDR3 spans 12 residues. The V end lost 4 bases, the J end lost 6 bases, and 7 bases lay between the germline ends. The CDR3 spells CASSRRPNEQFF. The DNA for the CDR3 is TGTGCCAGCAGCCGGCGGCCCAATGAGCAGTTCTTC.

The chain has TRBV6-1 and TRBJ1-1; D is ambiguous. The CDR3 extends over 14 amino acids. V dropped 2 bases and J dropped 7 bases, with 14 bases sitting between them. The germline gives CDR1 MNHNS, CDR2 SASEGT. CDR3 nucleotides: TGTGCCAGCAGTGAACAGGCCCTATATGATGAAGCTTTCTTT. Protein: CASSEQALYDEAFF.

The chain is built from TRBV6-5 and TRBJ2-1, with 8 bases aligning to TRBD2. V dropped 6 bases and J dropped 8; count of bases not matched to a gene: 9. The CDR3 is 14 amino acids. Germline assignment: CDR1 MNHEY and CDR2 SVGAGI. CDR3 loop: CASSGLAPRDEQFF. The CDR3 region has the DNA TGTGCCAGCAGCGGACTAGCCCCCAGAGATGAGCAGTTCTTC.

The V gene is TRBV9, the J gene TRBJ1-2; a possible D gene is TRBD1 (6 bases). V lost 3 bases and J 8 bases, leaving 20 bases between the germline ends. CDR1 is SGDLS, CDR2 YYNGEE, per germline. The CDR3 has 15 amino acids. CDR3 DNA: TGTGCCAGCAGCGCGGGAGGAGTGGGGGCGGGAGGCTACACCTTC. This gives the protein CASSAGGVGAGGYTF. Complete variable domain (other parts from reference TRBV9 and TRBJ1-2): DSGVTQTPKHLITATGQRVTLRCSPRSGDLSVYWYQQSLDQGLQFLIQYYNGEERAKGNILERFSAQQFPDLHSELNLSSLELGDSALYFCASSAGGVGAGGYTFGSGTRLTVV.

This chain joins TRBV29-1 and TRBJ1-2; 7 bases align to TRBD1. The germline V gene encodes CDR1 SQVTM and CDR2 ANQGSEA. The CDR3 is made up of 15 amino acids. V lost 3 bases to trimming and J lost 1 base; unmatched junction nucleotides: 8. Written as DNA, the CDR3 is TGCAGCGTTGACACGGGCCACAGGGGTAACTATGGCTACACCTTC. Residues: CSVDTGHRGNYGYTF.

In its sample, this clone was seen once. This sequence joins TRBV2 and TRBJ1-1; perhaps TRBD1 as D (5 bases). Germline-derived CDR1 and CDR2 are SNHLY and FYNNEI. Trimming left V 6 bases short and J 1 base short, with 12 bases between. The CDR3 loop spans 14 amino acids. Here the CDR3 DNA reads TGTGCCAGCAGCCCCGGGGGGACGAACACTGAAGCTTTCTTT. Translating it yields CASSPGGTNTEAFF.

The J gene is TRBJ2-1, the V gene TRBV11-3; D gene unclear. Germline V gene data show CDR1 as SGHNT and CDR2 as YENEEA. The CDR3 is 13 residues long. Between the trimmed V and J ends, which lost 6 bases and 0 bases, there was a span of 6 bases. The CDR3 region has the DNA TGTGCCAGCAGTCCGAGCTCCTACAATGAGCAGTTCTTC. Residues: CASSPSSYNEQFF.

The rearrangement uses TRBV2 and TRBJ1-1; the D is unclear. Germline V CDR1 and CDR2: SNHLY, FYNNEI. Trimming took 7 bases from V and 10 from J, leaving 19 bases between them. The CDR3 loop spans 13 amino acids. CDR3 residues: CASNVILAGSAFF. CDR3 sequence (DNA): TGTGCCAGCAACGTTATTTTGGCGGGGTCAGCTTTCTTT. The entire variable domain, with the rest obtained from reference TRBV2 and TRBJ1-1, is as follows: EPEVTQTPSHQVTQMGQEVILRCVPISNHLYFYWYRQILGQKVEFLVSFYNNEISEKSEIFDDQFSVERPDGSNFTLKIRSTKLEDSAMYFCASNVILAGSAFFGQGTRLTVV.

In its sample, this clone was seen a few times. The chain couples TRBV6-5 to TRBJ2-7; 10 nucleotides match TRBD1. The CDR3 loop spans 15 amino acids. Germline lookup yields CDR1 MNHEY and CDR2 SVGAGI. The ends lost 5 bases at V and 9 bases at J; junction bases unmatched: 13. The CDR3 sequence: CASSIDRGRGIPQYF. DNA for the CDR3: TGTGCCAGCAGTATCGACAGGGGGCGGGGGATCCCGCAGTACTTC.

This chain uses TRBV5-8 with TRBJ2-3; perhaps TRBD1 as D (5 bases). The CDR3 covers 15 residues. Between the trimmed V and J ends, which lost 1 base and 1 base, there was a span of 10 bases. Germline values: CDR1 SGHTS, CDR2 YDEGEE. CDR3 in amino acids: CASSLWGSRTDTQYF. The CDR3 DNA reads as TGTGCCAGCAGCTTGTGGGGCAGCCGCACAGATACGCAGTATTTT.

V usage is TRBV10-1 and J usage is TRBJ2-3, with TRBD2 identical over 12 bases. The CDR3 has 17 residues. Unmatched junction bases numbered 5, after V lost 4 bases and J lost 0 bases. Looked up from germline, CDR1 is WNHNN and CDR2 is SYGVQD (reference sequence). This CDR3 reads CASSGTSGAGSTDTQYF. The CDR3 DNA sequence: TGCGCCAGCAGTGGGACTAGCGGGGCCGGGAGCACAGATACGCAGTATTTT.

The chain couples TRBV10-1 to TRBJ2-1; D is possibly TRBD1 (5 bases). V shed 6 bases and J shed 1 base, with 10 bases lying between them. The CDR3 runs to 14 residues. Germline-derived CDR1 and CDR2 are WNHNN and SYGVQD (reference sequence). In nucleotides, the CDR3 is TGCGCCAGCAGCCCCCAGGGTTCCTACAATGAGCAGTTCTTC. Translating gives CASSPQGSYNEQFF.

The chain joins TRBV19 to TRBJ2-2; unclear D gene. The CDR3 runs 14 residues. The V end lost 5 bases, the J end lost 3 bases, and 10 bases lay between the germline ends. The germline CDR1 and CDR2 sequences are LNHDA and SQIVND (reference sequence). DNA of the CDR3: TGTGCCAGTAGTGCCGCCTCGGACACCGGGGAGCTGTTTTTT. Translated, it gives CASSAASDTGELFF. The full variable domain, its missing parts supplied by reference TRBV19 and TRBJ2-2, is DGGITQSPKYLFRKEGQNVTLSCEQNLNHDAMYWYRQDPGQGLRLIYYSQIVNDFQKGDIAEGYSVSREKKESFPLTVTSAQKNPTAFYLCASSAASDTGELFFGEGSRLTVL.

The chain couples TRBV5-5 to TRBJ2-5; D is possibly TRBD1 (6 bases). Trimming removed 2 bases from V and 3 bases from J, with 14 bases in between. The CDR3 contains 15 residues. Germline V gene data show CDR1 as SGHKS and CDR2 as YYEKEE (reference sequence). CDR3 region: CASSFHVSGEETQYF. In nucleotides, the CDR3 is TGTGCCAGCAGCTTTCATGTGTCAGGGGAAGAGACCCAGTACTTC.

The chain employs TRBV7-9 and TRBJ2-2; the match to TRBD1 covers 10 bases. Looked up from germline, CDR1 is SEHNR and CDR2 is FQNEAQ (reference sequence). Trimming took 5 bases from V and 6 from J; bases not matched to a gene: 9. The CDR3 has 16 residues. The CDR3 DNA reads TGTGCCAGCAGCCCCCCGGGACAGGGGTTTGCCGGGGAGCTGTTTTTT. This translates into CASSPPGQGFAGELFF.

This chain uses TRBV4-3 with TRBJ1-2, with a possible D match to TRBD1 (6 bases). This CDR3 comprises 15 residues. In germline, CDR1 is LGHNA, CDR2 YSLEER. The V end lost 3 bases, the J end lost 8 bases, and 19 bases lay between the germline ends. The CDR3 loop is CASSQVTTGGKGYTF. In nucleotides, the CDR3 is TGCGCCAGCAGCCAGGTAACGACAGGTGGTAAAGGCTACACCTTC.

The chain uses TRBV5-5 and TRBJ2-3; tentatively, D is TRBD1 (5 bases). Trimming pared 3 bases from V and 3 bases from J, leaving 11 bases between. This CDR3 has 14 amino acids. Germline CDR1 is SGHKS and CDR2 is YYEKEE (reference sequence). The CDR3 loop is CASSYTSGTDTQYF. The CDR3 bases are TGTGCCAGCAGCTATACTTCAGGGACAGATACGCAGTATTTT.